Many counts were recorded for the clone carrying this T cell receptor (beta chain). Antigen specificity is unknown. Germline CDR1 is MNHEY and CDR2 is SVGEGT. CDR3 size: 14 residues. Trimming stripped 1 base from V and 7 bases from J, with 11 bases between. This entry comes from a study of T cells in Graves' hyperthyroidism and ophthalmopathy. Study-wide points: Most clonotypes expanded in thyroid above 0.001 were likewise present in blood.

The study defined stable Graves' hyperthyroidism as no ophthalmopathy progression within 18 months. TCR beta CDR3 sequences were amplified from RNA transcripts. In the first-round RT-PCR of the TCR CDR3, the HTBI primer set was used. TCRdb processed the multiplex PCR reads anew with MiXCR; each CDR3 protein has one entry. The sample lists a few hundred thousand distinct CDR3 sequences, less than 15% seen once, with over 8.5% in the top ten. The source is a woman younger than 30 with Graves' hyperthyroidism. The V gene is TRBV6-2 or TRBV6-3, the J gene TRBJ1-5, with a weak D call TRBD1 (5 bases). What was sequenced was blood. The CDR3 coding sequence is TGTGCCAGCAGTTACTTCCGGCCAGGGCAGCCCCAGCATTTT. The encoded protein is CASSYFRPGQPQHF.